The 14 T cell receptor beta chains below were found in one sample sequenced in a study of blood T cell repertoires in COVID-19. Assay: immunoSEQ multiplex PCR; the TCRdb copy retains only in-frame clones and omits some. The table shows around 190,000 clones, with about 88% occurring only once. Sequencing was performed on peripheral blood. The receptors come from a man in his thirties or forties with acute or convalescent COVID-19.

This chain links TRBV7-8 with TRBJ2-5; D call uncertain. CDR1 SGHVS and CDR2 FQNEAQ come from the germline V gene. The length of the CDR3 is 14 residues. V was clipped by 2 bases and J by 0 bases, with 7 bases between them. CDR3 sequence (DNA): TGTGCCAGCAGCTTAACTGATTACCAAGAGACCCAGTACTTC. This sequence encodes CASSLTDYQETQYF.

The rearrangement joins TRBV7-9 to TRBJ1-4; D is ambiguous. V was shortened by 3 bases and J by 0 bases, with 8 bases between the two germline ends. Germline loops: CDR1 SEHNR, CDR2 FQNEAQ (reference sequence). The CDR3 covers 15 residues. CDR3 sequence (DNA): TGTGCCAGCAGCTTTGGAGATGCAACTAATGAAAAACTGTTTTTT. Translating gives CASSFGDATNEKLFF.

The rearrangement links TRBV6-5 to TRBJ2-7; 10 positions match TRBD1. CDR3 length: 14 amino acids. Trimming cost V 7 bases and J 5 bases; bases outside gene matches: 8. The germline V gene has CDR1 MNHEY and CDR2 SVGAGI. For the CDR3, the DNA is TGTGCCAGCATTGGGGACAGGGGTTCGGACGAGCAGTACTTC. The encoded protein is CASIGDRGSDEQYF.

The rearrangement joins TRBV19 to TRBJ2-6; D is perhaps TRBD1 (6 bases). Trimming stripped 5 bases from V and 0 bases from J, with 20 bases between. In germline, CDR1 is LNHDA, CDR2 SQIVND (reference sequence). The CDR3 covers 19 residues. The DNA of the CDR3 is TGTGCCAGTAGTCCAGAGGCAGGGCAGGGACACTCTGGGGCCAACGTCCTGACTTTC. It specifies CASSPEAGQGHSGANVLTF.

This chain uses TRBV28 with TRBJ1-5, with D hard to call. The CDR3 loop spans 12 amino acids. Trimming pared 11 bases from V and 5 bases from J, leaving 13 bases between. CDR1 and CDR2 (germline): MDHEN, SYDVKM. CDR3 sequence: CAGGLGYQPQHF. CDR3 nucleotides: TGTGCCGGAGGTCTAGGGTATCAGCCCCAGCATTTT.

The J gene is TRBJ2-3, the V gene TRBV14; 8 bases line up with TRBD2. Germline values: CDR1 SGHDN, CDR2 FVKESK. CDR3 size: 16 residues. J gave up 4 bases and V 4 bases, and 10 bases lay outside the gene matches. CDR3 amino acids: CASSRPRGGLADTQYF. In DNA, the CDR3 is TGTGCCAGCAGCCGGCCCCGGGGGGGCCTGGCAGATACGCAGTATTTT.

This sequence joins TRBV18 and TRBJ1-1, with TRBD1 identical over 8 bases. Trimming removed 6 bases from V and 5 bases from J; junction bases left unmatched: 11. CDR1 and CDR2 (germline): KGHSH, LQKENI. The CDR3 spans 15 residues. The DNA for the CDR3 is TGTGCCAGCTCCCTTGCGGGCCAGGGGGCGACTGAAGCTTTCTTT. Its protein is CASSLAGQGATEAFF.

In its sample, this clone was seen a few times. This chain uses TRBV7-8 with TRBJ1-2; 7 positions match TRBD1. The CDR3 sequence is 19 residues long. With 0 bases clipped from V and 0 bases from J, the junction kept 13 bases outside the gene matches. The germline gives CDR1 SGHVS, CDR2 FQNEAQ. Here the CDR3 reads CASSLAFKGQTPTNYGYTF. The CDR3 region has the DNA TGTGCCAGCAGCTTAGCATTCAAGGGACAGACGCCCACTAACTATGGCTACACCTTC.

The DNA of the CDR3 is TGCGCCAGCAGCCAAGATTTACTAGCGGGTGAGACCCAGTACTTC. It encodes CASSQDLLAGETQYF. V usage is TRBV4-1 and J usage is TRBJ2-5, with TRBD2 matching over 9 bases. Looked up from germline, CDR1 is MGHRA and CDR2 is YSYEKL. Unmatched junction bases numbered 4, after V lost 0 bases and J lost 5 bases. This CDR3 is 15 amino acids long.

This chain joins TRBV11-1 and TRBJ2-1; D is uncertain. The CDR3 is 14 residues long. Germline values: CDR1 SGHAT, CDR2 FQDESV (reference sequence). The V end lost 3 bases, the J end lost 10 bases, and 16 bases lay between the germline ends. The CDR3 loop reads CASSFNARKEEQFF. CDR3 nucleotide sequence: TGTGCCAGCAGCTTCAACGCGAGGAAGGAAGAGCAGTTCTTC.

The chain joins TRBV30 to TRBJ1-4, with 11 bases aligning to TRBD1. Looked up from germline, CDR1 is GTSNPN and CDR2 is SVGIG (reference sequence). The CDR3 length is 14 residues. V lost 8 bases to trimming and J lost 9 bases; unmatched junction nucleotides: 11. The CDR3 here is CAGIVDRGPKKLFF. The CDR3 DNA sequence: TGTGCCGGAATCGTGGACAGGGGGCCCAAAAAACTGTTTTTT.

CDR3 DNA sequence: TGTGCCAGCAAGAGGTTTTATACCCAAAGAGTCAATGAGCAGTTCTTC. Its translation is CASKRFYTQRVNEQFF. V and J are TRBV2 and TRBJ2-1, with D unclear. The V and J ends lost 7 bases and 6 bases respectively, with 22 bases between them. This CDR3 region has 16 residues. Germline-derived CDR1 and CDR2 are SNHLY and FYNNEI. Full variable domain (missing parts from reference TRBV2 and TRBJ2-1): EPEVTQTPSHQVTQMGQEVILRCVPISNHLYFYWYRQILGQKVEFLVSFYNNEISEKSEIFDDQFSVERPDGSNFTLKIRSTKLEDSAMYFCASKRFYTQRVNEQFFGPGTRLTVL.

The V gene is TRBV6-5, the J gene TRBJ1-2; 9 bases agree with TRBD1. The ends lost 7 bases at V and 6 bases at J; junction bases unmatched: 12. This CDR3 region has 15 residues. CDR1 MNHEY and CDR2 SVGAGI come from the germline V gene. The CDR3 coding sequence is TGTGCCAGCAATAAACAACAGGGGGCAACGGATGGCTACACCTTC. This codes for CASNKQQGATDGYTF.

The chain carries TRBV28 and TRBJ2-2; no definite D call. The germline V gene encodes CDR1 MDHEN and CDR2 SYDVKM. The CDR3 totals 13 residues. V was pared by 7 bases and J by 0 bases, with 6 bases between. The CDR3 sequence: CASKRTNTGELFF. CDR3 coding DNA: TGTGCCAGCAAGCGTACGAACACCGGGGAGCTGTTTTTT.